The rows below give T cell receptor beta chains drawn from one sample of a study of T-cell memory formation after mild COVID-19. TCRdb re-called the 5' RACE reads with MiXCR, one entry per CDR3 protein. The table shows about 430,000 distinct CDR3 sequences, with more than 20% occurring only once. Specimen: PBMCs or a T cell subset sorted from them (not recorded which). These receptor sequences come from an adult woman who had mild COVID-19 (a few samples of this study predate the infection). Cell type and time point are not known. Each CDR3 is given with its conserved first and last residue. A D gene is named only where the DNA matches it firmly. Where a row states a size, it is once, few, many or the class of an expanded clone; other rows omit it.

>TRBV19|TRBJ2-6|-|-
CASSHSLRVPTSGANVLTF
TGTGCCAGTAGTCATAGTCTTAGGGTCCCTACCTCTGGGGCCAACGTCCTGACTTTC
>TRBV3-1|TRBJ2-1|-|few
CASSHNPALAIAQFF
TGTGCCAGCAGCCACAATCCTGCATTGGCGATAGCGCAGTTCTTC
>TRBV29-1|TRBJ2-7|-|few
CSARMGYEQYF
TGCAGCGCCCGCATGGGCTACGAGCAGTACTTC
>TRBV29-1|TRBJ2-3|TRBD2|few
CSVRDLGLAGVNTQYF
TGCAGCGTTAGGGATTTGGGACTAGCGGGGGTAAATACGCAGTATTTT
>TRBV7-6|TRBJ2-1|TRBD2|few
CASSLESGGAINEQFF
TGTGCCAGCAGCTTAGAAAGCGGGGGGGCAATCAATGAGCAGTTCTTC
>TRBV7-9|TRBJ2-1|-|few
CASSSPPATGTPWREQFF
TGTGCCAGCAGCTCCCCACCTGCCACCGGGACTCCCTGGCGTGAGCAGTTCTTC
>TRBV11-2|TRBJ1-1|TRBD1|-
CASSLDGTGGVTEAFF
TGTGCCAGCAGCTTAGATGGGACAGGTGGAGTCACTGAAGCTTTCTTT
>TRBV4-1|TRBJ2-5|-|few
CASSQGRRDRGQETQYF
TGCGCCAGCAGCCAAGGGCGGAGGGATCGGGGCCAAGAGACCCAGTACTTC
>TRBV7-2|TRBJ2-2|-|-
CASSLVGAGQTGELFF
TGTGCCAGCAGCTTAGTAGGGGCGGGACAGACCGGGGAGCTGTTTTTT
>TRBV19|TRBJ1-1|-|-
CASSLVGAGQAFF
TGTGCCAGTAGCCTCGTTGGGGCGGGTCAAGCTTTCTTT
>TRBV29-1|TRBJ1-2|-|-
CSVQLGHGYTF
TGCAGCGTTCAACTAGGGCATGGCTACACCTTC
>TRBV20-1|TRBJ2-5|-|few
CSARGGQETQYF
TGCAGTGCTAGAGGCGGGCAAGAGACCCAGTACTTC
>TRBV2|TRBJ2-7|-|few
CASSGDDYYYEQYF
TGTGCCAGCAGTGGGGACGACTACTACTACGAGCAGTACTTC
>TRBV12-3/TRBV12-4|TRBJ2-7|TRBD2|few
CASSLGGSPPYEQYF
TGTGCCAGCAGTTTAGGCGGGAGCCCCCCCTACGAGCAGTACTTC
>TRBV11-2|TRBJ1-6|-|few
CASSLEGGNSPLHF
TGTGCCAGCAGCTTAGAAGGGGGGAATTCACCCCTCCACTTT
>TRBV5-1|TRBJ2-7|-|few
CASSSSGQEPHEQYF
TGCGCCAGCAGCTCATCGGGACAAGAACCCCACGAGCAGTACTTC
>TRBV24-1|TRBJ2-6|-|-
CATSDPPSGANVLTF
TGTGCCACCAGTGACCCACCCTCTGGGGCCAACGTCCTGACTTTC
>TRBV12-3/TRBV12-4|TRBJ1-1|-|-
CASSYTNGATEAFF
TGTGCCAGCAGTTACACGAACGGTGCCACTGAAGCTTTCTTT
>TRBV20-1|TRBJ1-5|-|-
CSASQGSGVNQPQHF
TGCAGTGCTTCACAGGGTTCCGGGGTCAATCAGCCCCAGCATTTT
>TRBV7-8|TRBJ2-7|TRBD2|few
CASSLATSGTKSYEQYF
TGTGCCAGCAGCTTAGCGACTAGCGGAACGAAATCCTACGAGCAGTACTTC
>TRBV7-9|TRBJ2-2|-|few
CASSLYSGPRNIGELFF
TGTGCCAGCAGCTTATATTCGGGGCCGAGAAACATCGGGGAGCTGTTTTTT
>TRBV11-3|TRBJ2-3|-|many
CASSLRRGTDTQYF
TGTGCCAGCAGCTTACGGCGGGGCACAGATACGCAGTATTTT
>TRBV5-1|TRBJ2-2|-|few
CASSPILENTGELFF
TGCGCCAGCAGCCCGATATTAGAAAACACCGGGGAGCTGTTTTTT